The clone carrying this T cell receptor beta chain appeared a few times. The CDR3 loop spans 19 amino acids. The germline CDR1 and CDR2 sequences are LNHNV and YYDKDF (reference sequence). The V segment lost 5 bases and the J segment 6 bases; nucleotides outside the gene matches: 20. Generated by immunoSEQ multiplex PCR, the TCRdb table keeps only in-frame clones and is missing some. The sample carries 200,000 to 250,000 clones, 65% to 85% recorded once. The data are from a study of blood T cell repertoires in COVID-19. Across the whole study: T cells, B-cell-depleted T cells, or PBMCs supplied cDNA or gDNA.

Living in roughly 25 US areas, the participants were between 18 and 89 years of age. Material for sequencing was PBMCs or T cells enriched from blood (not recorded which). This chain links TRBV15 with TRBJ2-7; 12 positions agree with TRBD1. The origin of this receptor is a woman aged 40 to 50 with acute COVID-19. This CDR3 is CATSPGELLNRDRGLEQYF. In DNA form, the CDR3 reads TGTGCCACCAGCCCAGGGGAGCTCTTAAACCGGGACAGGGGGCTCGAGCAGTACTTC.